The 10 T cell receptor beta chains presented below share a single source sample, sequenced in a study of cytomegalovirus exposure and HLA in healthy donors. The PCR had 60 Vbeta and 13 Jbeta primers. The method was immunoSEQ multiplex PCR; TCRdb's version includes in-frame clones alone and lacks a portion of them. The table includes about 160,000 clones, 87% detected once. Sequencing was performed on PBMCs. Receptor source: a woman aged 25 to 39 in good health and CMV-seronegative.

V and J are TRBV5-6 and TRBJ2-7; 11 bases are a match to TRBD1. Looked up from germline, CDR1 is SGHDT and CDR2 is YYEEEE. The CDR3 has 18 amino acids. Trimming removed 4 bases from V and 3 bases from J; junction bases left unmatched: 15. DNA of the CDR3: TGTGCCAGCAGCATAGGACAGGGGGCGTCCCTCTACGACTACGAGCAGTACTTC. It is translated as CASSIGQGASLYDYEQYF.

The chain combines TRBV5-4 with TRBJ2-2; D may be TRBD1 (6 bases). This CDR3 region has 17 residues. Germline V gene data show CDR1 as SGHNT and CDR2 as YYREEE (reference sequence). The V end was cut by 4 bases, the J end by 5 bases, with 21 bases between. In nucleotides, the CDR3 is TGTGCCAGCAGCCCATCACGAGCCCAGGGGCGGACCGGGGAGCTGTTTTTT. As protein: CASSPSRAQGRTGELFF.

The chain is built from TRBV7-6 and TRBJ2-7; no clear D gene. Per germline, CDR1 SGHVS and CDR2 FNYEAQ. The CDR3 length is 13 residues. Trimming stripped 2 bases from V and 3 bases from J, with 8 bases between. In nucleotides, the CDR3 is TGTGCCAGCAGCTTACAACATGACTACGAGCAGTACTTC. It encodes CASSLQHDYEQYF.

This chain connects TRBV7-2 to TRBJ2-5, with D possibly being TRBD1 (6 bases). Per the germline V gene, CDR1 is SGHTA and CDR2 is FQGNSA. V dropped 2 bases and J dropped 1 base, with 8 bases sitting between them. There are 14 residues in the CDR3. The CDR3 bases are TGTGCCAGCAGCTTAAACAGGGCCCAAGAGACCCAGTACTTC. Amino acid sequence: CASSLNRAQETQYF.

J is TRBJ2-4 and V is TRBV5-6, with TRBD2 as a possible D gene (7 bases). V lost 4 bases, J lost 6 bases, and 17 bases lay in between. The V gene's germline CDR1 is SGHDT and CDR2 YYEEEE. The CDR3 sequence is 15 residues long. CDR3 nucleotides: TGTGCCAGCAGCGGGTGGGGGGGCACCACAAACATTCAGTACTTC. Protein: CASSGWGGTTNIQYF.

The chain combines TRBV28 with TRBJ2-7, with D possibly matching TRBD2 (5 bases). CDR1 and CDR2 (germline): MDHEN, SYDVKM. The CDR3 loop spans 14 amino acids. The V end was cut by 3 bases, the J end by 1 base, with 10 bases between. CDR3 nucleotides: TGTGCCAGCAGTTTGAGGCGGACTTCCTACGAGCAGTACTTC. Residues: CASSLRRTSYEQYF.

The gene calls are TRBV30 and TRBJ1-6, with D possibly TRBD1 on 5 matching bases. The CDR3 covers 14 residues. Germline V CDR1 and CDR2: GTSNPN, SVGIG (reference sequence). The V end lost 2 bases, the J end lost 4 bases, and 9 bases lay between the germline ends. The chain's CDR3 is CAWSSGGYNSPLHF. In DNA, the CDR3 is TGTGCCTGGAGTTCTGGGGGGTATAATTCACCCCTCCACTTT.

The chain is built from TRBV2 and TRBJ2-7; tentative D call: TRBD2 (6 bases). The V end lost 7 bases, the J end lost 7 bases, and 20 bases lay between the germline ends. The CDR3 extends over 14 amino acids. Germline V gives CDR1 SNHLY, CDR2 FYNNEI. The CDR3 protein is CASNRDSVEREQYF. For the CDR3, the DNA is TGTGCCAGCAATAGGGACTCTGTAGAGAGGGAGCAGTACTTC.

This sequence joins TRBV10-1 and TRBJ1-5; no reliable D call. Trimming took 7 bases from V and 1 from J, leaving 23 bases between them. CDR1 is WNHNN and CDR2 is SYGVQD in the germline V gene (reference sequence). This CDR3 region has 18 residues. Written as DNA, the CDR3 is TGCGCCAGCACCAAGAGGGCGGAATGGGGAGGGAGCAATCAGCCCCAGCATTTT. Translation: CASTKRAEWGGSNQPQHF.

This clone has only one observation. This chain links TRBV28 with TRBJ1-5; D is possibly TRBD1 (5 bases). The germline CDR1 and CDR2 sequences are MDHEN and SYDVKM. The CDR3 consists of 15 residues. V lost 1 base to trimming and J lost 3 bases, with 10 bases between them. The CDR3 here is CASSLLDRYNQPQHF. The DNA for the CDR3 is TGTGCCAGCAGTTTATTAGACAGATACAATCAGCCCCAGCATTTT.